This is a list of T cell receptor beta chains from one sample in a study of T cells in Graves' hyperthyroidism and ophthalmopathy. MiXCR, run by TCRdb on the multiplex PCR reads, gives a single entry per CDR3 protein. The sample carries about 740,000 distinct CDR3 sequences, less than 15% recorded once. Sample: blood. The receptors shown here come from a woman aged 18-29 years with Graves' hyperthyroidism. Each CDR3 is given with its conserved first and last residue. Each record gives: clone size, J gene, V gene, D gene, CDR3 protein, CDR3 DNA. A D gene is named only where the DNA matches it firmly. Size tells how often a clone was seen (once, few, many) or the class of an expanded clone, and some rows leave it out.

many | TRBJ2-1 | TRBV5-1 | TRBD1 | CASSSHRGHEQFF | TGCGCCAGCAGCTCCCACAGGGGCCATGAGCAGTTCTTC
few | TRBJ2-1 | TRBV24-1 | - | CATRMGPYNEQFF | TGTGCCACCCGCATGGGCCCCTACAATGAGCAGTTCTTC
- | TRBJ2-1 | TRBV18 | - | CASSFGTREQFF | TGTGCCAGCTCTTTCGGGACTCGCGAGCAGTTCTTC
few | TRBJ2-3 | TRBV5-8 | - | CASSLKLVRYSTDTQYF | TGTGCCAGCAGCTTAAAACTAGTGAGGTATAGCACAGATACGCAGTATTTT
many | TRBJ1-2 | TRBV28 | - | CASSTPRTGGLNYGYTF | TGTGCCAGCAGTACCCCCCGAACCGGGGGGCTGAACTATGGCTACACCTTC
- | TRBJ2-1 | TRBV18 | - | CASSPPWAPNEQFF | TGTGCCAGCTCACCACCCTGGGCACCGAATGAGCAGTTCTTC
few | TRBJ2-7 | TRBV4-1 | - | CASSQERRDSYEQYF | TGCGCCAGCAGCCAAGAACGGCGGGACTCCTACGAGCAGTACTTC
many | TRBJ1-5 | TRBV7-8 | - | CASSLGKGQPQHF | TGTGCCAGCAGCTTAGGGAAAGGCCAGCCCCAGCATTTT
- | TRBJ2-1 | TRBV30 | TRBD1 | CAWTSGTGNEQFF | TGTGCCTGGACCTCCGGGACAGGCAATGAGCAGTTCTTC
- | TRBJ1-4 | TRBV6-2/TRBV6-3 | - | CASSYDYEKLFF | TGTGCCAGCAGTTACGACTATGAAAAACTGTTTTTT
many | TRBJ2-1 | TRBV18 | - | CASSPPFQSSYNEQFF | TGTGCCAGCTCACCACCTTTCCAGAGCTCCTACAATGAGCAGTTCTTC
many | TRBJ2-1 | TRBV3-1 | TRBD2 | CASSLSGGPNEQFF | TGTGCCAGCAGCCTCAGCGGGGGCCCCAATGAGCAGTTCTTC
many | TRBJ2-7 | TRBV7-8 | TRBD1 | CASSPDRVEQYF | TGTGCCAGCAGCCCCGACAGGGTCGAGCAGTACTTC
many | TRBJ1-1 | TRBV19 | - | CASRRGNTEAFF | TGTGCCAGCCGACGAGGGAACACTGAAGCTTTCTTT
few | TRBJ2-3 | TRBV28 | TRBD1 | CASSRTGVDTQYF | TGTGCCAGCAGTCGGACAGGGGTAGATACGCAGTATTTT
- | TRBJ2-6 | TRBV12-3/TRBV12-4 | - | CASTTIGGGRGANVLTF | TGTGCCAGCACTACTATCGGAGGGGGCAGGGGGGCCAACGTCCTGACTTTC
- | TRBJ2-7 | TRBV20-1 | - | CSASDQSPGNEQYF | TGCAGTGCTTCGGACCAATCCCCAGGCAACGAGCAGTACTTC
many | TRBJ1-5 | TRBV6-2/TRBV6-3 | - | CASSPGGFGNQPQHF | TGTGCCAGCAGCCCAGGCGGGTTCGGCAATCAGCCCCAGCATTTT
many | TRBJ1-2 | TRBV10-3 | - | CAISESGSTNYGYTF | TGTGCCATCAGTGAGTCAGGCAGCACTAACTATGGCTACACCTTC
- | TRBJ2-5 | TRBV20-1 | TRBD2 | CSARGVAGGHSEETQYF | TGCAGTGCTAGGGGAGTAGCGGGAGGTCACTCCGAGGAGACCCAGTACTTC
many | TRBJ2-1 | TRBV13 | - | CASSLREAGPPGEQFF | TGTGCCAGCAGCTTACGCGAAGCGGGTCCCCCCGGTGAGCAGTTCTTC